This T cell receptor (beta chain) came from a study of T cells in Graves' hyperthyroidism and ophthalmopathy. Study-wide background: Initial diagnosis, before any treatment, was when peripheral blood was collected.

There were TCR beta CDR3 regions amplified from RNA transcripts. TCR CDR3 underwent first-round RT-PCR with the HTBI primer set. TCRdb passed the multiplex PCR reads through MiXCR, listing each CDR3 protein once. The data contain about 620,000 distinct CDR3 sequences, roughly 17% of them singletons. The V and J ends lost 8 bases and 3 bases respectively, with 14 bases between them. Germline-derived CDR1 and CDR2 are ENHRY and SYGVKD. The CDR3 loop spans 14 amino acids. Based on clinical symptoms, serum thyroxine and TRAb, thyroid ultrasound and orbital computed tomography, diagnoses were reached. The specimen sequenced was blood. The rearrangement links TRBV10-3 to TRBJ2-1; TRBD2 might be the D (6 bases). This sequence was found in a woman under 40 with Graves' hyperthyroidism. This CDR3 is CAIWSGPDYNEQFF. The CDR3 coding sequence is TGTGCCATCTGGAGCGGGCCCGACTACAATGAGCAGTTCTTC.